This TCR beta chain is drawn from a study of shared clonotypes between healthy human individuals. Comment on this clone: Antigen unknown.

This CDR3 has 16 residues. Germline V gene sequence: CDR1 SGHTA, CDR2 FQGNSA. The trim removed 3 bases at V and 3 bases at J, leaving 6 bases unmatched. Each sorted subset replicate got 200 ng genomic DNA, 25,000 to 35,000 genomes. Repertoires were generated with immunoSEQ multiplex PCR, while TCRdb's copy carries only in-frame clones and drops some. The data contain some 2.4 million clones, 93% of them seen just once; the ten biggest clones take up roughly 0.36%. Overall study results and limits: Roughly 4.7% was the fraction of naive CD4 clonotypes found shared across a few donors. Estimated richness was generally greater in naive than memory subsets.

The chain links TRBV7-2 to TRBJ1-5, with TRBD1 matching 9 bases. This TCR came from a man aged 18 to 29 in good health. Some clones in this sample may be carry-over from other donors' samples. What was sequenced was naive CD4+ T cells from PBMCs. The sample's subset: CD45RA+ positively selected. CDR3 loop: CASSFRTGVNNQPQHF. The CDR3 nucleotides are TGTGCCAGCAGCTTTCGGACAGGGGTGAACAATCAGCCCCAGCATTTT.